Below, 17 T cell receptor beta chains from the same sample are listed, as sequenced in a study of control samples from healthy donors and cancer patients. The method was immunoSEQ multiplex PCR; TCRdb's version includes in-frame clones alone and lacks a portion of them. The sample yields 75,000 to 95,000 clones, approximately 90% seen once. Sequenced material: blood. Receptors originate from a woman aged 18-29 years in good health.

The V call is TRBV5-6, the J call TRBJ1-1, with D possibly TRBD1 on 5 matching bases. The germline V gene encodes CDR1 SGHDT and CDR2 YYEEEE. This CDR3 has 16 residues. V lost 2 bases, J lost 2 bases, and 16 bases lay in between. This CDR3 is CASSLIRVITNTEAFF. The CDR3 DNA follows: TGTGCCAGCAGCTTAATCAGGGTTATTACAAACACTGAAGCTTTCTTT.

The chain has TRBV2 and TRBJ1-3; D call uncertain. V was cut by 4 bases and J by 8 bases, with 18 bases left in between. CDR3 length equals 15 residues. Germline V gene lookup returns CDR1 SNHLY and CDR2 FYNNEI. The CDR3 DNA reads TGTGCCAGCAGTGGCCTGGCAGCATACGTGGACACCATATATTTT. Encoded protein: CASSGLAAYVDTIYF.

The V and J genes are TRBV11-1 and TRBJ1-6; TRBD1 agrees at 7 bases. The CDR3 sequence is 15 residues long. J gave up 7 bases and V 2 bases, and 5 bases lay outside the gene matches. Per germline, CDR1 SGHAT and CDR2 FQDESV (reference sequence). CDR3 in DNA: TGTGCCAGCAGCTTAAGTCAGGGGGGGAATTCACCCCTCCACTTT. Its protein product is CASSLSQGGNSPLHF. Based on the CDR3 plus reference TRBV11-1 and TRBJ1-6, the full variable domain is EAEVAQSPRYKITEKSQAVAFWCDPISGHATLYWYRQILGQGPELLVQFQDESVVDDSQLPKDRFSAERLKGVDSTLKIQPAELGDSAMYLCASSLSQGGNSPLHFGNGTRLTVT.

This chain joins TRBV2 and TRBJ1-4; D not certain. The germline V and J ends were trimmed by 5 bases and 1 base, with 11 bases remaining between them. The length of the CDR3 is 15 residues. The V gene's germline CDR1 is SNHLY and CDR2 FYNNEI. In DNA, the CDR3 is TGTGCCAGCAGTACAACCGGAGTAACTAATGAAAAACTGTTTTTT. It specifies CASSTTGVTNEKLFF.

The V and J genes are TRBV3-1 (or the pseudogene TRBV3-2) and TRBJ2-5, with D unclear. The CDR3 totals 12 residues. In germline, CDR1 is LGHDT, CDR2 YNNKEL (reference sequence). V was shortened by 6 bases and J by 2 bases, with 7 bases between the two germline ends. The CDR3 DNA sequence: TGTGCCAGCAGTAACAGACAAGAGACCCAGTACTTC. Translated: CASSNRQETQYF.

The rearrangement uses TRBV19 and TRBJ2-1; 8 nucleotides align to TRBD2. CDR1 LNHDA and CDR2 SQIVND come from the germline V gene (reference sequence). J was trimmed by 8 bases and V by 1 base; bases with no gene match: 10. The CDR3 consists of 16 residues. CDR3 region: CASSIVAGGLRDEQFF. CDR3 DNA: TGTGCCAGTAGTATAGTGGCGGGGGGACTAAGGGATGAGCAGTTCTTC.

The CDR3 here is CASRFRDSNQPQHF. CDR3 sequence (DNA): TGTGCCAGCAGATTCCGGGACAGTAATCAGCCCCAGCATTTT. The rearrangement joins TRBV6-6 to TRBJ1-5; TRBD1 matches at 7 bases. Germline V CDR1 and CDR2: MNHNY, SVGAGI (reference sequence). There are 14 residues in the CDR3. V lost 6 bases to trimming and J lost 4 bases; unmatched junction nucleotides: 6.

The chain combines TRBV27 with TRBJ2-6; no clear D. Trimming left V 5 bases short and J 4 bases short, with 6 bases between. Germline CDR1 and CDR2: MNHEY and SMNVEV (reference sequence). The CDR3 covers 13 residues. As DNA, the CDR3 is TGTGCCAGCAGTCTAAAAGGGGCCAACGTCCTGACTTTC. Its translation: CASSLKGANVLTF.

V and J are TRBV7-3 and TRBJ2-1; 7 bases are shared with TRBD1. The CDR3 runs 12 residues. V was clipped by 5 bases and J by 10 bases; unmatched bases: 5. Per germline, CDR1 SGHTA and CDR2 FQGTGA. This chain's CDR3 is CASSATGHEQFF. The CDR3 DNA reads TGTGCCAGCAGCGCGACAGGGCACGAGCAGTTCTTC.

This clone was seen once. The chain uses TRBV7-3 and TRBJ2-7, with D maybe TRBD1 (5 bases). The V end lost 5 bases, the J end lost 5 bases, and 16 bases lay between the germline ends. The CDR3 is made up of 14 amino acids. CDR1 is SGHTA, CDR2 FQGTGA, per germline. CDR3 coding DNA: TGTGCCAGCAGCCTAGGACCCCAGGACAACGAGCAGTACTTC. Its translation is CASSLGPQDNEQYF.

The chain couples TRBV7-9 to TRBJ1-1; 7 nucleotides match TRBD1. The CDR3 sequence is 15 residues long. CDR1 is SEHNR and CDR2 is FQNEAQ in the germline V gene (reference sequence). Trimming at V came to 4 bases and at J to 5 bases, leaving 10 bases not matched to a gene. The CDR3 protein is CASSYSTGMATEAFF. In DNA form, the CDR3 reads TGTGCCAGCAGCTATTCGACAGGGATGGCAACTGAAGCTTTCTTT.

This chain joins TRBV7-9 and TRBJ1-1; D may be TRBD1 (5 bases). V was cut by 5 bases and J by 11 bases, with 18 bases left in between. The germline gives CDR1 SEHNR, CDR2 FQNEAQ (reference sequence). CDR3 length equals 13 residues. CDR3 residues: CASSISSGGEAFF. CDR3 sequence (DNA): TGTGCCAGCAGCATATCCTCTGGGGGGGAGGCTTTCTTT.

This rearrangement joins TRBV4-1 to TRBJ2-7; either TRBD1 or TRBD2 may supply D (5 bases each). V lost 1 base, J lost 7 bases, and 14 bases lay in between. The germline gives CDR1 MGHRA, CDR2 YSYEKL. The length of the CDR3 is 14 residues. The CDR3 loop reads CASSQAWGSGEQYF. The CDR3 DNA reads TGCGCCAGCAGCCAAGCGTGGGGGTCGGGGGAGCAGTACTTC.

This chain connects TRBV5-1 to TRBJ2-5, with 7 bases that match TRBD2. The ends lost 3 bases at V and 4 bases at J; junction bases unmatched: 9. The V gene's germline CDR1 is SGHRS and CDR2 YFSETQ. The CDR3 is 15 residues long. The CDR3 sequence: CASSSGGGEGETQYF. Written as DNA, the CDR3 is TGCGCCAGCAGCTCCGGAGGCGGGGAGGGAGAGACCCAGTACTTC. Looking up the rest from reference TRBV5-1 and TRBJ2-5 gives the full variable domain: KAGVTQTPRYLIKTRGQQVTLSCSPISGHRSVSWYQQTPGQGLQFLFEYFSETQRNKGNFPGRFSGRQFSNSRSEMNVSTLELGDSALYLCASSSGGGEGETQYFGPGTRLLVL.

The chain recombines TRBV2 with TRBJ1-6; 7 positions agree with TRBD1. The V gene end was trimmed by 1 base and the J gene end by 8 bases; junction bases not matched to a gene: 8. The V gene's germline CDR1 is SNHLY and CDR2 FYNNEI. The CDR3 runs 16 residues. CDR3 coding DNA: TGTGCCAGCAGTGAAGGGACAGACAGGGCGTATTCACCCCTCCACTTT. Its translation is CASSEGTDRAYSPLHF. Using reference TRBV2 and TRBJ1-6 for the parts outside the CDR3, the full variable domain is EPEVTQTPSHQVTQMGQEVILRCVPISNHLYFYWYRQILGQKVEFLVSFYNNEISEKSEIFDDQFSVERPDGSNFTLKIRSTKLEDSAMYFCASSEGTDRAYSPLHFGNGTRLTVT.

The chain has TRBV19 and TRBJ1-1; D gene unclear. Germline values: CDR1 LNHDA, CDR2 SQIVND (reference sequence). Trimming cost V 3 bases and J 1 base, with 15 bases left between them. The CDR3 length is 16 residues. CDR3: CASSMSLLLRNTEAFF. The CDR3 nucleotides read TGTGCCAGTAGTATGAGCCTATTATTACGGAACACTGAAGCTTTCTTT. Based on the CDR3 plus reference TRBV19 and TRBJ1-1, the full variable domain is DGGITQSPKYLFRKEGQNVTLSCEQNLNHDAMYWYRQDPGQGLRLIYYSQIVNDFQKGDIAEGYSVSREKKESFPLTVTSAQKNPTAFYLCASSMSLLLRNTEAFFGQGTRLTVV.

The rearrangement uses TRBV27 and TRBJ2-1; 10 bases align to TRBD2. V lost 2 bases to trimming and J lost 4 bases; unmatched junction nucleotides: 2. The CDR3 spans 15 residues. From germline, CDR1 is MNHEY and CDR2 SMNVEV (reference sequence). CDR3 bases: TGTGCCAGCAGTTTAGGACTAGCGGATTACAATGAGCAGTTCTTC. This gives the protein CASSLGLADYNEQFF.